This TCR beta chain was documented in a study of blood T cells in healthy people across ages. Study conclusions and caveats: The study lacked donor CMV status, which possibly confounded expanded clonotype changes. Unsorted PBMC material precluded a definitive naive versus antigen-experienced comparison.

The authors ran a second PCR of 7 to 11 cycles using a sample-barcoded 5' primer and a J-beta primer mix. TCRdb called the 5' RACE reads again in MiXCR, with one record for every CDR3 protein. Among around 1,500,000 distinct CDR3 sequences listed, 35% to 45% were seen once. A few counts support this clonotype. Its matching antigen is unknown. Extracted total RNA amounted to at least 6 micrograms for each sample. Trimming cost V 5 bases and J 5 bases, with 12 bases left between them. The CDR3 covers 13 residues. V usage is TRBV12-3 or TRBV12-4 and J usage is TRBJ2-5, with D possibly TRBD1 on 6 matching bases. The receptor comes from a woman aged 18-30 years in good health. Sample: blood. This chain's CDR3 is CASSPYQGETQYF. Here the CDR3 DNA reads TGTGCCAGCAGTCCCTACCAGGGGGAGACCCAGTACTTC.